This T cell receptor (beta chain) was recorded in a study of blood T cell repertoires in COVID-19. Study-wide context: Nucleic acid was either cDNA or gDNA, and it came from T cells, B-cell-depleted T cells, or PBMCs.

CDR3 length equals 15 residues. Per the germline V gene, CDR1 is SNHLY and CDR2 is FYNNEI. V was clipped by 6 bases and J by 1 base; unmatched bases: 2. Original processing notes: Scientists estimated how many nucleated cells there were by amplifying reference gene primers. Using immunoSEQ multiplex PCR, the repertoire was profiled, and TCRdb retains in-frame clones only, with some absent. Clonal size and the V and J genes are those of that table, whereas D and trimming came from the DNA. The top ten hold 13% of the sample, which has 20,000 to 25,000 clones, roughly 75% seen once. The TCR sequence derives from a man aged 55-75 years with active COVID-19. The sequencing sample was made of peripheral blood. The rearrangement links TRBV2 to TRBJ2-6; the match to TRBD1 covers 8 bases. The CDR3 sequence is CASRQGVSGANVLTF. DNA for the CDR3: TGTGCCAGCAGACAGGGGGTGTCTGGGGCCAACGTCCTGACTTTC.